This T cell receptor (beta chain) was found in a study of blood T cell repertoires in COVID-19. Study details: In each case, the material was cDNA or gDNA derived from T cells, B-cell-depleted T cells, or PBMCs.

Seattle-derived patients entered the study during active infection and were followed longitudinally. The data were produced by immunoSEQ multiplex PCR, yet TCRdb's version contains in-frame clones alone and is incomplete. The table shows almost 400,000 clones, with approximately 89% occurring only once. This CDR3 is 14 amino acids long. Per the germline V gene, CDR1 is KGHSH and CDR2 is LQKENI. The V end was cut by 3 bases, the J end by 2 bases, with 11 bases between. The sample was peripheral blood. The source is an older woman with COVID-19, enrolled during active disease. The genes are TRBV18 and TRBJ2-7, with a weak D call TRBD1 (6 bases). The CDR3 region is CASSPQGIPYEQYF. In nucleotides, the CDR3 is TGTGCCAGCTCACCTCAGGGGATCCCCTACGAGCAGTACTTC.